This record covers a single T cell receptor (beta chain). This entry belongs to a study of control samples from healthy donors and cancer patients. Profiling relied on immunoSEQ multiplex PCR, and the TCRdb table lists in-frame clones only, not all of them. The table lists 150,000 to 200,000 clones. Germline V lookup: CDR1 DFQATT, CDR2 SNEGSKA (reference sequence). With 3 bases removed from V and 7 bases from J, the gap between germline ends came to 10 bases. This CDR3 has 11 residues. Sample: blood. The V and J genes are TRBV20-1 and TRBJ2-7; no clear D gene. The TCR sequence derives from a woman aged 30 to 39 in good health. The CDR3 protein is CSARYLLEQYF. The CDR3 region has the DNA TGCAGTGCTAGGTACCTGCTAGAGCAGTACTTC.